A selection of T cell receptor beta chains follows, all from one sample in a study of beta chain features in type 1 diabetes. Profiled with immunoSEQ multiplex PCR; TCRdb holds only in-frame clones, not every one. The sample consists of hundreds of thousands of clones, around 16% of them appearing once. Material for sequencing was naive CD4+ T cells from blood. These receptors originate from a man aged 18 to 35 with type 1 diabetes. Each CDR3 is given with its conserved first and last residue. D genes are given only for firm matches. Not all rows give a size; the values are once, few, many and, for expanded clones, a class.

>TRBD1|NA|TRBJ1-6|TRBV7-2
TGTGCCAGCAGCCCTCGACAGGGTAGCCAGTCACCCCTCCACTTT
CASSPRQGSQSPLHF
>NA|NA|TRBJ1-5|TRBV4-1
TGCGCCAGCAGCCAAGGACACAGCAATCAGCCCCAGCATTTT
CASSQGHSNQPQHF
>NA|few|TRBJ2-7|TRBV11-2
TGTGCCAGCAGCCGATCCGGGAGCGCCCACGAGCAGTACTTC
CASSRSGSAHEQYF
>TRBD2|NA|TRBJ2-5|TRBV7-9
TGTGCCAGCAGCCAACATACTAGCGGGGGGGCCCCAGAGACCCAGTACTTC
CASSQHTSGGAPETQYF
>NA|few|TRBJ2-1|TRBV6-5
TGTGCCAGCTCCCGGGGGACCCCCGCCAATGAGCAGTTCTTC
CASSRGTPANEQFF
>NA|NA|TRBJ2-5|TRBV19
TGTGCCAGTAGTATCGCCGCAGGGCAGGGGGAGACCCAGTACTTC
CASSIAAGQGETQYF
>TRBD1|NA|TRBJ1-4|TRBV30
TGTGCCTGGACAGGGGGCCGGGCTAATGAAAAACTGTTTTTT
CAWTGGRANEKLFF
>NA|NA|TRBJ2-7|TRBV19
TGTGCCAGTAGTACTGGACTCGCAAATTTTCACGAGCAGTACTTC
CASSTGLANFHEQYF
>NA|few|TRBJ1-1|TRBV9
TGTGCCAGCAGCGTAGGAGGGATCGCTGAAGCTTTCTTT
CASSVGGIAEAFF
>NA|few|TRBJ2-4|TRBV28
TGTGCCAGCAGTCTTACCGGGGGGCGTCGGTACTTC
CASSLTGGRRYF
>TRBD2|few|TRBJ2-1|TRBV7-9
TGTGCCAGCAGCCTAGCGGGAGGTAATGAGCAGTTCTTC
CASSLAGGNEQFF
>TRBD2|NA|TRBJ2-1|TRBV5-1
TGCGCCAGCAGCTTGGACCGGACTAGATACAATGAGCAGTTCTTC
CASSLDRTRYNEQFF
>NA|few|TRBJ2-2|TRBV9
TGTGCCAGCAGCGTAGTAGCCGGGGAGCTGTTTTTT
CASSVVAGELFF
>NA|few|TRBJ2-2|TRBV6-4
TGTGCCAGCAGTGCCTCGAGCACCGGGGAGCTGTTTTTT
CASSASSTGELFF
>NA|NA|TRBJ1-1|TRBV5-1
TGCGCCAGCGCGGGACTCTTGAACACTGAAGCTTTCTTT
CASAGLLNTEAFF
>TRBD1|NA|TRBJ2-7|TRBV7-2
TGTGCCAGCAGCCCAATTGCGTTTCCGGGACAGAGCTACGAGCAGTACTTC
CASSPIAFPGQSYEQYF
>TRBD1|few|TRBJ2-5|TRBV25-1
TGTGCCAGCAGTGATAACCGGGACAGGGACGAGACCCAGTACTTC
CASSDNRDRDETQYF
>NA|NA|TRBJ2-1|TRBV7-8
TGTGCCAGCAGCTTAGCAGGGGTAGGGAATGAGCAGTTCTTC
CASSLAGVGNEQFF
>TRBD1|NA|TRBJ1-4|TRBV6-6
TGTGCCAGCAGGGCAGCGACAGGGAATAATGAAAAACTGTTTTTT
CASRAATGNNEKLFF
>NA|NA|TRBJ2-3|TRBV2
TGTGCCAGCGTCCGACTGGAGAGCACAGATACGCAGTATTTT
CASVRLESTDTQYF
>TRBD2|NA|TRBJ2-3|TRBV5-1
TGCGCCAGCAGCCCGGGACTAGCGGGAGAGGCAGATACGCAGTATTTT
CASSPGLAGEADTQYF
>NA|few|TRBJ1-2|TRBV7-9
TGTGCCAGCAGCTCAGGGCGGGACTTTAGTGGGAACTATGGCTACACCTTC
CASSSGRDFSGNYGYTF
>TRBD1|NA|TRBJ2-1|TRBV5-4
TGTGCCAGCAGCGGACAAAGACAGGGCAATGAGCAGTTCTTC
CASSGQRQGNEQFF
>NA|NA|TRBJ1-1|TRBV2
TGTGCCAGCAGTGAACCCACTTTTGGTCATAGCGCTTTCTTT
CASSEPTFGHSAFF
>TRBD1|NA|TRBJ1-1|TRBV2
TGTGCCAGCAGTGATCTCGCAGGGGGCGTCGCTGAAGCTTTCTTT
CASSDLAGGVAEAFF
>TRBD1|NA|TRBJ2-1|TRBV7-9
TGTGCCAGCAGCTTCTCCCCTAGGCTGGACAGGGTGGGGGGCAATGAGCAGTTCTTC
CASSFSPRLDRVGGNEQFF
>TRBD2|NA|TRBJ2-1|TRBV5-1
TGCGCCAGCAGTAGGCTAGCGGGAGTCGGGTTGGGGGATGAGCAGTTCTTC
CASSRLAGVGLGDEQFF
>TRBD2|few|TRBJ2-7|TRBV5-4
TGTGCCAGCAGCGGTCGGGGCGGGAGATGGGACGAGCAGTACTTC
CASSGRGGRWDEQYF
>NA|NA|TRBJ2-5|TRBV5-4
TGTGCCAGCAGCTTGGTGTTGTCAGAAGAGACCCAGTACTTC
CASSLVLSEETQYF
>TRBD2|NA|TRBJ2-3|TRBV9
TGTGCCAGCAGGGGGCGGGGGAGCACAGATACGCAGTATTTT
CASRGRGSTDTQYF
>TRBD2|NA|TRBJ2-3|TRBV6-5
TGTGCCAGCAGTCCGGGACTAGCTTCAGATACGCAGTATTTT
CASSPGLASDTQYF
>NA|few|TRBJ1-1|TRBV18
TGTGCCAGCTCACCCGTTTCCCTCGATAGAGAAGCTTTCTTT
CASSPVSLDREAFF
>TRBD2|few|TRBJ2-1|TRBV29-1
TGCAGCGTTTTCCTGCGGGGGGGCTTTGAGCAGTTCTTC
CSVFLRGGFEQFF
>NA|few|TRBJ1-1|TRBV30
TGTGCCTGGGACCGCCTCGAGGGCCACACTGAAGCTTTCTTT
CAWDRLEGHTEAFF
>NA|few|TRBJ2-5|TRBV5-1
TGCGCCAGCAGCCAATACGGGGACCAAGAGACCCAGTACTTC
CASSQYGDQETQYF
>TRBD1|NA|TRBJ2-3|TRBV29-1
TGCAGCGTTGTGGGACAGGGGATAGATACGCAGTATTTT
CSVVGQGIDTQYF
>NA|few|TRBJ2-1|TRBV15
TGTGCCACCAGCAGGGGGGCTACGTACAATGAGCAGTTCTTC
CATSRGATYNEQFF
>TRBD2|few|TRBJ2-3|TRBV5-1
TGCGCCAGCAGCTTGGAGGCGGGAGGAAGCACAGATACGCAGTATTTT
CASSLEAGGSTDTQYF
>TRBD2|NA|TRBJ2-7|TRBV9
TGTGCCAGCAGCTCCAACGGACTAGCGGGAGGAGACGAGCAGTACTTC
CASSSNGLAGGDEQYF
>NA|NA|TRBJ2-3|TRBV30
TGTGCCTGGAGTGCTAGATCCCTCACAGATACGCAGTATTTT
CAWSARSLTDTQYF
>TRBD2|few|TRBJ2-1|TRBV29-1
TGCAGCGTTGTATCGGATAGCGGGGCTTACAATGAGCAGTTCTTC
CSVVSDSGAYNEQFF
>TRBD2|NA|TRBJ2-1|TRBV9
TGTGCCAGCAGCGTAATGGGGGGGAGCTCCTACAATGAGCAGTTCTTC
CASSVMGGSSYNEQFF
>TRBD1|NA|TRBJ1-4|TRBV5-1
TGCGCCAGCCGACAGGGGGATAATGAAAAACTGTTTTTT
CASRQGDNEKLFF
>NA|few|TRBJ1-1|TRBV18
TGTGCCAGCTCACTCTCCCAGGTGCTCGTCACTGAAGCTTTCTTT
CASSLSQVLVTEAFF
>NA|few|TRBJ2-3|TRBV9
TGTGCCAGCAGCGCCGCTAGCGTCCCCGTTGTGGATACGCAGTATTTT
CASSAASVPVVDTQYF
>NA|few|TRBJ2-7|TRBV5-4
TGTGCCAGCAGTCCGGGACTGGTCGGCTCTGGAAGTAACGAGCAGTACTTC
CASSPGLVGSGSNEQYF
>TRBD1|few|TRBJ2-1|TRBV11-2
TGTGCCAGCAGCTTACGACAGGGACCTTACAATGAGCAGTTCTTC
CASSLRQGPYNEQFF
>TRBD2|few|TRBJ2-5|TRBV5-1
TGCGCCAGCAGCTTGGCCTCGGGGGGATGGGAGACCCAGTACTTC
CASSLASGGWETQYF
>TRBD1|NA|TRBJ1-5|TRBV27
TGTGCCAGCAGTTTTAGGGCAGGGGGGTCTATTCAGCCCCAGCATTTT
CASSFRAGGSIQPQHF
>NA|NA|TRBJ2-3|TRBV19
TGTGCCAGTAATTCATACGGGGATACGCAGTATTTT
CASNSYGDTQYF
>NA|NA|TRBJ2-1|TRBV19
TGTGCCAGTAGTATCGGCCCAATTAGGGGCTCCTACAATGAGCAGTTCTTC
CASSIGPIRGSYNEQFF
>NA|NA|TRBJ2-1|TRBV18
TGTGCCAGCTCCCAAGGGAGGAACAATGAGCAGTTCTTC
CASSQGRNNEQFF
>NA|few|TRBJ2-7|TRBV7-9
TGTGCCAGCAGCTTGGACCGCGGGACCACCTACGAGCAGTACTTC
CASSLDRGTTYEQYF
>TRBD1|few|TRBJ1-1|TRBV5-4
TGTGCCAGCAGCCCAAGCGCAGGGGGCCTGAACACTGAAGCTTTCTTT
CASSPSAGGLNTEAFF
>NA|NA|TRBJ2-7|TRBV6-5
TGTGCCAGCAGTTACTCGAGGACGGGAGTCTACGAGCAGTACTTC
CASSYSRTGVYEQYF
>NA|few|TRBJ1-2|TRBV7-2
TGTGCCAGCAGCTTAGGGGCAGGGCTGGGCTATGGCTACACCTTC
CASSLGAGLGYGYTF
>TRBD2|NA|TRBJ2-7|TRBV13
TGTGCCAGCAGCTTAGGGACTAGCGGGTTACCCAGCTCCTACGAGCAGTACTTC
CASSLGTSGLPSSYEQYF
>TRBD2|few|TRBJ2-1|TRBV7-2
TGTGCCAGCAGCTTAGTTGGGCTAGCGGGGGGCGGGGTGGAGCAGTTCTTC
CASSLVGLAGGGVEQFF
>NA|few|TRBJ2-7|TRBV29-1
TGCAGCGCAGGCGACTCCTACGAGCAGTACTTC
CSAGDSYEQYF
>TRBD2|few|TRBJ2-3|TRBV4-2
TGTGCCAGCAGCCAATTACCTAGCGGAGCCATAAGCACAGATACGCAGTATTTT
CASSQLPSGAISTDTQYF